The 2 T cell receptor beta chains below all came from one sample that was sequenced in a study of control samples from healthy donors and cancer patients. The method was immunoSEQ multiplex PCR; TCRdb's version includes in-frame clones alone and lacks a portion of them. The data show about 51,000 clones, about 80% seen once. The sample was blood. These receptors all stem from a man aged 70 or older in good health.

The genes are TRBV6-5 and TRBJ2-5, with 7 bases identical to TRBD2. Germline values: CDR1 MNHEY, CDR2 SVGAGI. The CDR3 spans 13 residues. Trimming took 6 bases from V and 3 from J; bases not matched to a gene: 4. CDR3: CASRILAKETQYF. The CDR3 DNA sequence: TGTGCCAGCAGGATACTAGCGAAAGAGACCCAGTACTTC.

The chain joins TRBV6-5 to TRBJ1-1; possibly TRBD1 for D (6 bases). This CDR3 has 14 residues. Trimming stripped 6 bases from V and 4 bases from J, with 15 bases between. Germline CDR1 reads MNHEY; CDR2 reads SVGAGI. CDR3 residues: CASSLQRGGTEAFF. CDR3 sequence (DNA): TGTGCCAGCAGCTTACAACGAGGGGGCACTGAAGCTTTCTTT.